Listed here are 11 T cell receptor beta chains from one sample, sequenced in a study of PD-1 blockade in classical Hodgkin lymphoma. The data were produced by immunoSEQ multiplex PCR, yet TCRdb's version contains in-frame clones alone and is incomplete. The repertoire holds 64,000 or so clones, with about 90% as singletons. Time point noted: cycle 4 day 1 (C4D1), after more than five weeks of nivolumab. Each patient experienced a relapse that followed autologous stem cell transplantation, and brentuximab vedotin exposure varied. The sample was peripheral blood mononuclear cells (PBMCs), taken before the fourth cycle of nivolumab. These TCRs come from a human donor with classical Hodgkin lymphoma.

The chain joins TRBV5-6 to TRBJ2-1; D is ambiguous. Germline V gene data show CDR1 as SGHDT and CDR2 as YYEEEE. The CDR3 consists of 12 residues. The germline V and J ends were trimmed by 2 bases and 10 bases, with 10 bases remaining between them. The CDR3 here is CASSLSWVEQFF. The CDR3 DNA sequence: TGTGCCAGCAGCTTAAGCTGGGTCGAGCAGTTCTTC.

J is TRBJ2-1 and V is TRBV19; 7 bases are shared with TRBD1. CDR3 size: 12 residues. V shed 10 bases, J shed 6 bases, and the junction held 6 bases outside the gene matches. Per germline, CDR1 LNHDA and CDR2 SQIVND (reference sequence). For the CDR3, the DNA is TGTGCCACCTCTACAGGGGTCAATGAGCAGTTCTTC. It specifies CATSTGVNEQFF.

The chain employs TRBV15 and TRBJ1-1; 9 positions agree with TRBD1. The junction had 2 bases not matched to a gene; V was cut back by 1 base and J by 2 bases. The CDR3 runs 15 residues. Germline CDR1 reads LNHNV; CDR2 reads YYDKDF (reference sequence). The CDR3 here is CATSRGGQGNTEAFF. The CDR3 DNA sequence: TGTGCCACCAGCAGAGGGGGACAGGGAAACACTGAAGCTTTCTTT.

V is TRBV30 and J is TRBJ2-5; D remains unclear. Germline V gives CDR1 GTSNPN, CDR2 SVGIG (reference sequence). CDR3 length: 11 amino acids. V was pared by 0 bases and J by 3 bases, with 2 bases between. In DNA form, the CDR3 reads TGTGCCTGGAGTGTCAAAGAGACCCAGTACTTC. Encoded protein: CAWSVKETQYF.

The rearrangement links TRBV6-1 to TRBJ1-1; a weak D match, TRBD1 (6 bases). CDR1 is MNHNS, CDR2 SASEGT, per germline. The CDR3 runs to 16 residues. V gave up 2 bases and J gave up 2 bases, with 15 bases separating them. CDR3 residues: CASSERVRDTNTEAFF. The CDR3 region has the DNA TGTGCCAGCAGTGAAAGAGTCCGGGACACTAACACTGAAGCTTTCTTT.

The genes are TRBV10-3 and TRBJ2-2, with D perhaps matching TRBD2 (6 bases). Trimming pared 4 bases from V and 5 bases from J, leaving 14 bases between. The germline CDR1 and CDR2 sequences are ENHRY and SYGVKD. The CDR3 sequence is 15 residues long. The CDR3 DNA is TGTGCCATCAGTGGGGGGACTCCCGGGACCGGGGAGCTGTTTTTT. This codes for CAISGGTPGTGELFF.

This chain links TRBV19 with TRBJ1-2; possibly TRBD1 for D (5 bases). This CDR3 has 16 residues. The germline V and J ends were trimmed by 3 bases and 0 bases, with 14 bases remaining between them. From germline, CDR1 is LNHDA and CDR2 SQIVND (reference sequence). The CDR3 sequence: CASSMQGSGANYGYTF. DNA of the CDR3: TGTGCCAGTAGTATGCAGGGCTCCGGAGCTAACTATGGCTACACCTTC.

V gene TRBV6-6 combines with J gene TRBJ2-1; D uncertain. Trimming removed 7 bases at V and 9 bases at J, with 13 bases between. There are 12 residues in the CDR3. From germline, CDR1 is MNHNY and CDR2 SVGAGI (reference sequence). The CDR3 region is CASIPTDGEQFF. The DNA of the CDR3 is TGTGCCAGCATCCCCACCGACGGTGAGCAGTTCTTC.

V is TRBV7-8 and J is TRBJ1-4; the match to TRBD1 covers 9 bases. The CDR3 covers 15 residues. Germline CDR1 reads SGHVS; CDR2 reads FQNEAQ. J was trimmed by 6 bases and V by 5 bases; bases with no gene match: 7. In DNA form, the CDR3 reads TGTGCCAGCAGCGGCCCGGGACAGGGATATGAAAAACTGTTTTTT. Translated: CASSGPGQGYEKLFF.

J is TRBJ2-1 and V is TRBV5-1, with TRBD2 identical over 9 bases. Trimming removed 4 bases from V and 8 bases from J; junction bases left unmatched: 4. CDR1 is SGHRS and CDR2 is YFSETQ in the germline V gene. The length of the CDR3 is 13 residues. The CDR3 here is CASSRGGAYEQFF. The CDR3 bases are TGCGCCAGCAGCCGCGGGGGGGCGTATGAGCAGTTCTTC.

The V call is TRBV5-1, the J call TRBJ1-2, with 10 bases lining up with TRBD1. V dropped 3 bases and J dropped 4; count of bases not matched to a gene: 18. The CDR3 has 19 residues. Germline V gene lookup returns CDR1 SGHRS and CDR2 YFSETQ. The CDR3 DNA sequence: TGCGCCAGCAGCTCGACAGCGAGGGGACAGGGGAAGGTCCCCTATGGCTACACCTTC. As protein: CASSSTARGQGKVPYGYTF.